The present T cell receptor (beta chain) was sequenced within a study of regulatory T cells in long-lasting Graves disease. Construction of TCR beta libraries relied on iRepertoire HTBI primers and on Arm-PCR targeting CDR3 regions. TCRdb re-analysed the multiplex PCR reads in MiXCR, keeping a single row per CDR3 protein. The table lists 380,000 or so distinct CDR3 sequences, 15% to 20% of them singletons. The time point is: newly diagnosed GD, antithyroid drugs for less than 3 months. The TCR library was made from RNA extracted from PBMCs. The CDR3 has 13 amino acids. After removal of 11 bases from V and 1 base from J, the junction contained 7 bases not matched to a gene. In germline, CDR1 is MNHNS, CDR2 SASEGT. The data were also submitted as part of a second study, on T cells in Graves' hyperthyroidism and ophthalmopathy.

The chain has TRBV6-1 and TRBJ2-7; 8 bases line up with TRBD2. The source of this sequence is a young woman with Graves disease. The material was peripheral blood mononuclear cells (PBMCs), obtained at new diagnosis, from a patient treated with antithyroid drugs. This chain's CDR3 is CAGRGAGSYEQYF. Here the CDR3 DNA reads TGTGCCGGGCGGGGGGCCGGGTCCTACGAGCAGTACTTC.